These 5 T cell receptor beta chains share one sample of origin, sequenced in a study of blood T cell repertoires in COVID-19. Data came from immunoSEQ multiplex PCR; TCRdb stores just in-frame clones and leaves some out. The sample carries about 400,000 clones, approximately 88% recorded once. The specimen sequenced was PBMCs or T cells enriched from blood (not recorded which). These receptors were obtained from a middle-aged woman with acute COVID-19.

The V and J genes are TRBV10-3 and TRBJ2-1, with D maybe TRBD1 (6 bases). The CDR3 contains 12 residues. V was pared by 4 bases and J by 10 bases, with 11 bases between. The V gene's germline CDR1 is ENHRY and CDR2 SYGVKD. CDR3 coding DNA: TGTGCCATCAGTGCAGGGGTCAGCGAGCAGTTCTTC. Amino acids: CAISAGVSEQFF.

V usage is TRBV3-1 (or the pseudogene TRBV3-2) and J usage is TRBJ1-5; 7 bases map to TRBD1. V shed 4 bases, J shed 0 bases, and the junction held 3 bases outside the gene matches. This CDR3 spans 15 amino acids. CDR1 and CDR2 from the germline V gene are LGHDT and YNNKEL (reference sequence). The CDR3 DNA reads TGTGCCAGCAGCCGCGGGACAGCTAGCAATCAGCCCCAGCATTTT. This codes for CASSRGTASNQPQHF.

This clone showed up just once. The V and J genes are TRBV12-3 or TRBV12-4 and TRBJ1-2; D call uncertain. The CDR3 is 12 amino acids. The ends were cut back, 7 bases at V and 4 bases at J, with 10 bases in the middle. As DNA, the CDR3 is TGTGCCAGCACAGGTGTAGGCTATGGCTACACCTTC. Translated: CASTGVGYGYTF.

This clone was detected only once. J is TRBJ2-7 and V is TRBV7-6; no reliable D call. Germline V gives CDR1 SGHVS, CDR2 FNYEAQ. The CDR3 is 13 amino acids. Trimming removed 2 bases from V and 4 bases from J, with 9 bases in between. In nucleotides, the CDR3 is TGTGCCAGCAGCTTATATAACGGTTACGAGCAGTACTTC. It codes for CASSLYNGYEQYF. The variable domain in full, with the rest retrieved from reference TRBV7-6 and TRBJ2-7, is GAGVSQSPRYKVTKRGQDVALRCDPISGHVSLYWYRQALGQGPEFLTYFNYEAQQDKSGLPNDRFSAERPEGSISTLTIQRTEQRDSAMYRCASSLYNGYEQYFGPGTRLTVT.

The J gene is TRBJ2-7, the V gene TRBV30; maybe TRBD2 (6 bases). Germline CDR1 is GTSNPN and CDR2 is SVGIG (reference sequence). V gave up 7 bases and J gave up 4 bases, with 23 bases separating them. CDR3 length equals 15 residues. Here the CDR3 reads CAYSADGRREYEQYF. CDR3 bases: TGTGCCTACAGCGCGGATGGGCGGAGGGAATACGAGCAGTACTTC. Complete variable domain (other parts from reference TRBV30 and TRBJ2-7): SQTIHQWPATLVQPVGSPLSLECTVEGTSNPNLYWYRQAAGRGLQLLFYSVGIGQISSEVPQNLSASRPQDRQFILSSKKLLLSDSGFYLCAYSADGRREYEQYFGPGTRLTVT.